These 27 T cell receptor beta chains were all obtained from the same sample, sequenced in a study of blood T cells in healthy people across ages. Then a second PCR, running roughly 7 to 11 cycles, was carried out with a sample-barcoded 5' primer and a J-beta primer mix. TCRdb re-analysed the 5' RACE reads in MiXCR, keeping a single row per CDR3 protein. The repertoire holds around 1.5 million distinct CDR3 sequences, roughly a third seen once, with approximately 10% in the top ten. The material sequenced was blood. All receptors come from a young woman in good health.

This clonotype was recorded a few times. The CDR3 loop reads CAWSPWTGRETQYF. In DNA, the CDR3 is TGTGCCTGGAGTCCTTGGACAGGGAGGGAGACCCAGTACTTC. This chain uses TRBV30 with TRBJ2-5, with 8 bases aligning to TRBD1. The CDR3 sequence is 14 residues long. V dropped 2 bases and J dropped 5; count of bases not matched to a gene: 7. CDR1 is GTSNPN, CDR2 SVGIG, per germline (reference sequence). The full variable domain, its missing parts supplied by reference TRBV30 and TRBJ2-5, is SQTIHQWPATLVQPVGSPLSLECTVEGTSNPNLYWYRQAAGRGLQLLFYSVGIGQISSEVPQNLSASRPQDRQFILSSKKLLLSDSGFYLCAWSPWTGRETQYFGPGTRLLVL.

The chain combines TRBV20-1 with TRBJ2-1; either TRBD1 or TRBD2 may fit D (6 bases each). With 5 bases removed from V and 4 bases from J, the gap between germline ends came to 18 bases. The CDR3 is 15 amino acids. Germline loops: CDR1 DFQATT, CDR2 SNEGSKA (reference sequence). CDR3 sequence: CSASGTPGTYNEQFF. The DNA of the CDR3 is TGCAGTGCTTCTGGGACACCCGGGACTTACAATGAGCAGTTCTTC.

The chain combines TRBV20-1 with TRBJ2-7, with 10 bases lining up with TRBD2. Unmatched junction bases numbered 6, after V lost 0 bases and J lost 1 base. Germline V gene sequence: CDR1 DFQATT, CDR2 SNEGSKA (reference sequence). This CDR3 has 16 residues. The CDR3 region is CSARDSASGRSYEQYF. The CDR3 DNA reads TGCAGTGCTAGAGATAGTGCTAGCGGGAGATCCTACGAGCAGTACTTC.

The genes are TRBV5-1 and TRBJ1-6; D gene uncertain. From germline, CDR1 is SGHRS and CDR2 YFSETQ. Trimming removed 0 bases from V and 10 bases from J, with 14 bases in between. This CDR3 has 15 amino acids. The DNA for the CDR3 is TGCGCCAGCAGCTTGGGGACCGACCTAGGCTCACCCCTCCACTTT. This sequence encodes CASSLGTDLGSPLHF.

The chain links TRBV27 to TRBJ2-1, with 8 bases matching TRBD2. V lost 4 bases to trimming and J lost 5 bases; unmatched junction nucleotides: 13. The CDR3 sequence is 17 residues long. CDR1 is MNHEY, CDR2 SMNVEV, per germline (reference sequence). CDR3 protein: CASSSPSGLVGDNEQFF. The CDR3 DNA reads as TGTGCCAGCAGTTCACCCTCGGGACTAGTGGGAGACAATGAGCAGTTCTTC.

This chain uses TRBV7-8 with TRBJ1-5, with 9 bases identical to TRBD1. V lost 5 bases, J lost 7 bases, and 15 bases stayed unmatched. Per germline, CDR1 SGHVS and CDR2 FQNEAQ. CDR3 size: 17 residues. The DNA for the CDR3 is TGTGCCAGCAGCCCAAGTGGGAAACAGGGGGCGGGACAGCCCCAGCATTTT. Translating gives CASSPSGKQGAGQPQHF.

This clonotype was found a few times. The chain recombines TRBV28 with TRBJ2-7, with D unresolved. Germline V gene data show CDR1 as MDHEN and CDR2 as SYDVKM. Trimming left V 5 bases short and J 0 bases short, with 14 bases between. This CDR3 comprises 15 residues. CDR3 loop: CASSDPAQASYEQYF. The DNA of the CDR3 is TGTGCCAGCAGTGACCCAGCGCAGGCCTCCTACGAGCAGTACTTC.

This clonotype was seen only a few times. The V and J genes are TRBV9 and TRBJ2-3; 7 positions match TRBD1. V lost 0 bases and J lost 2; bases outside the gene matches: 3. This CDR3 has 15 amino acids. From germline, CDR1 is SGDLS and CDR2 YYNGEE. In DNA, the CDR3 is TGTGCCAGCAGCGTAGGAGGACAGGCCACAGATACGCAGTATTTT. Protein product: CASSVGGQATDTQYF.

This clonotype was observed a few times. V gene TRBV20-1 combines with J gene TRBJ2-7, with TRBD1 matching 9 bases. The V segment lost 6 bases and the J segment 6 bases; nucleotides outside the gene matches: 15. This CDR3 comprises 15 residues. CDR1 is DFQATT and CDR2 is SNEGSKA in the germline V gene (reference sequence). The CDR3 DNA reads TGCAGTGCCAGTGGCTCCGGGACAGGGCCTCGCGAGCAGTACTTC. It yields the protein CSASGSGTGPREQYF.

Ten or more counts support this clonotype. The chain carries TRBV9 and TRBJ2-3, with TRBD2 as a possible D gene (6 bases). V lost 1 base to trimming and J lost 5 bases, with 11 bases between them. From germline, CDR1 is SGDLS and CDR2 YYNGEE. This CDR3 region has 14 residues. CDR3 DNA: TGTGCCAGCAGCGTACTCGCGGGGCAAGATACGCAGTATTTT. It yields the protein CASSVLAGQDTQYF.

This clonotype appeared a few times. This rearrangement joins TRBV20-1 to TRBJ2-1; maybe TRBD2 (6 bases). Trimming left V 5 bases short and J 0 bases short, with 17 bases between. CDR1 DFQATT and CDR2 SNEGSKA come from the germline V gene (reference sequence). The CDR3 is 16 residues long. CDR3 nucleotides: TGCAGTGCTGGGGCGGGGACCCCAAGCTCCTACAATGAGCAGTTCTTC. It encodes CSAGAGTPSSYNEQFF.

The chain combines TRBV4-1 with TRBJ1-5; D is unresolved. Trimming took 0 bases from V and 3 from J, leaving 12 bases between them. Germline loops: CDR1 MGHRA, CDR2 YSYEKL. The CDR3 contains 16 residues. CDR3 protein: CASSQEAPGINQPQHF. In DNA, the CDR3 is TGCGCCAGCAGCCAAGAGGCACCGGGCATCAATCAGCCCCAGCATTTT.

The chain is built from TRBV6-6 and TRBJ1-1; D is uncertain. The ends were cut back, 2 bases at V and 4 bases at J, with 8 bases in the middle. Germline V gene lookup returns CDR1 MNHNY and CDR2 SVGAGI (reference sequence). The CDR3 runs to 13 residues. The CDR3 sequence is CASSYPPPTEAFF. The CDR3, as DNA: TGTGCCAGCAGTTACCCCCCTCCCACTGAAGCTTTCTTT.

This clonotype occurred a few times. The gene calls are TRBV5-1 and TRBJ1-4; TRBD1 aligns across 8 bases. CDR3 length equals 15 residues. Trimming at V came to 3 bases and at J to 3 bases, leaving 4 bases not matched to a gene. Germline V gene sequence: CDR1 SGHRS, CDR2 YFSETQ. CDR3 amino acids: CASSWTGLANEKLFF. The CDR3 region has the DNA TGCGCCAGCAGCTGGACAGGGCTGGCTAATGAAAAACTGTTTTTT. Combining the CDR3 with reference TRBV5-1 and TRBJ1-4 gives the whole variable domain KAGVTQTPRYLIKTRGQQVTLSCSPISGHRSVSWYQQTPGQGLQFLFEYFSETQRNKGNFPGRFSGRQFSNSRSEMNVSTLELGDSALYLCASSWTGLANEKLFFGSGTQLSVL.

The chain combines TRBV21-1 with TRBJ1-4; TRBD1, as called in the table, went unchecked against the DNA. TRBV21-1 is listed as a pseudogene. CDR3 length equals 21 residues. The CDR3 region is CASSFRGGAHWRKTTNEKLFF. DNA for the CDR3: TGTGCCAGCAGCTTTCGAGGCGGGGCTCACTGGAGAAAGACAACTAATGAAAAACTGTTTTTT.

In its sample, this clonotype was seen many times. The chain has TRBV10-3 and TRBJ1-2, with D perhaps TRBD1 (6 bases). This CDR3 is built from 14 residues. CDR1 is ENHRY, CDR2 SYGVKD, per germline. Trimming left V 0 bases short and J 2 bases short, with 7 bases between. The CDR3 sequence: CAISESQGNYGYTF. The CDR3 DNA follows: TGTGCCATCAGTGAGTCTCAGGGGAACTATGGCTACACCTTC.

The chain couples TRBV18 to TRBJ2-1; D gene unclear. The CDR3 runs to 13 residues. CDR1 and CDR2 from the germline V gene are KGHSH and LQKENI. Trimming stripped 7 bases from V and 0 bases from J, with 7 bases between. The CDR3 coding sequence is TGTGCCAGCTGGGCGGACTCCTACAATGAGCAGTTCTTC. Residues: CASWADSYNEQFF.

V gene TRBV5-1 combines with J gene TRBJ2-7; a possible D gene is TRBD1 (6 bases). Germline V gives CDR1 SGHRS, CDR2 YFSETQ. Trimming left V 3 bases short and J 5 bases short, with 15 bases between. This CDR3 has 14 residues. The CDR3 region is CASSWGRGPDEQYF. As DNA, the CDR3 is TGCGCCAGCAGCTGGGGGCGCGGGCCCGACGAGCAGTACTTC. The whole variable domain, remainder taken from reference TRBV5-1 and TRBJ2-7, is KAGVTQTPRYLIKTRGQQVTLSCSPISGHRSVSWYQQTPGQGLQFLFEYFSETQRNKGNFPGRFSGRQFSNSRSEMNVSTLELGDSALYLCASSWGRGPDEQYFGPGTRLTVT.

This clonotype was seen a few times. The chain has TRBV9 and TRBJ1-5; D may be TRBD1 (5 bases). In germline, CDR1 is SGDLS, CDR2 YYNGEE. V was pared by 0 bases and J by 5 bases, with 12 bases between. This CDR3 contains 15 residues. The CDR3 coding sequence is TGTGCCAGCAGCGTAGGGTCCAGGGTCGATCAGCCCCAGCATTTT. Translated, it gives CASSVGSRVDQPQHF.

The chain carries TRBV5-1 and TRBJ2-5; D remains ambiguous. The CDR3 has 13 amino acids. The V gene lost 0 bases and the J gene lost 6 bases, with 9 bases spanning the gap. Germline V lookup: CDR1 SGHRS, CDR2 YFSETQ. The CDR3 nucleotides are TGCGCCAGCAGCTTGGGAGAATCGAAGACCCAGTACTTC. Translating it yields CASSLGESKTQYF.

This sequence joins TRBV28 and TRBJ2-6; no reliable D call. V was clipped by 7 bases and J by 2 bases, with 6 bases between them. Germline lookup yields CDR1 MDHEN and CDR2 SYDVKM. The CDR3 is 13 residues long. The CDR3 loop is CASKGPGANVLTF. The CDR3 DNA is TGTGCCAGCAAGGGTCCTGGGGCCAACGTCCTGACTTTC.

This clonotype was seen more than once but under ten times. The chain recombines TRBV5-1 with TRBJ2-5; D is perhaps TRBD2 (6 bases). The V end lost 5 bases, the J end lost 3 bases, and 20 bases lay between the germline ends. CDR1 is SGHRS and CDR2 is YFSETQ in the germline V gene. The CDR3 loop spans 16 amino acids. The CDR3 bases are TGCGCCAGCAGTCCGATCCTCGATAGCGGAGAAGAGACCCAGTACTTC. Translated: CASSPILDSGEETQYF.

About this clonotype itself: One end of the junction does not line up with germline, which may come from a read error. This rearrangement joins TRBV12-3 or TRBV12-4 to TRBJ2-6; 7 bases map to TRBD1. CDR3 size: 22 residues. For the CDR3, the DNA is TGTGCCAGCAGTTTTTACCCTCAGCTGACAGGGCCCTCGGTATCTGGGGCCAACGTCCGGACTTTC. Translating gives CASSFYPQLTGPSVSGANVRTF.

The genes are TRBV3-1 and TRBJ1-6; the D gene is possibly TRBD1 (6 bases). The CDR3 consists of 14 residues. Trimming removed 4 bases at V and 7 bases at J, with 11 bases between. Germline V gene lookup returns CDR1 LGHDT and CDR2 YNNKEL (reference sequence). This CDR3 reads CASSPHQGNSPLHF. The DNA of the CDR3 is TGTGCCAGCAGCCCTCATCAGGGGAATTCACCCCTCCACTTT.

The chain is built from TRBV6-2 or TRBV6-3 and TRBJ1-2, with D hard to call. The CDR3 spans 12 residues. V lost 2 bases and J 3 bases, leaving 4 bases between the germline ends. Per the germline V gene, CDR1 is MNHEY and CDR2 is SVGEGT. The CDR3 spells CASSYNDYGYTF. CDR3 nucleotides: TGTGCCAGCAGTTACAATGACTATGGCTACACCTTC.

The chain is built from TRBV3-1 and TRBJ1-6; D is possibly TRBD1 (5 bases). The germline gives CDR1 LGHDT, CDR2 YNNKEL (reference sequence). The CDR3 has 16 residues. V lost 0 bases and J 7 bases, leaving 13 bases between the germline ends. This CDR3 is CASSQDRGRENSPLHF. CDR3 coding DNA: TGTGCCAGCAGCCAAGATCGGGGCAGAGAGAATTCACCCCTCCACTTT. Full variable domain (remainder filled in from reference TRBV3-1 and TRBJ1-6): DTAVSQTPKYLVTQMGNDKSIKCEQNLGHDTMYWYKQDSKKFLKIMFSYNNKELIINETVPNRFSPKSPDKAHLNLHINSLELGDSAVYFCASSQDRGRENSPLHFGNGTRLTVT.

This sequence joins TRBV20-1 and TRBJ2-7; D might be TRBD2 (7 bases). Trimming took 5 bases from V and 0 from J, leaving 17 bases between them. The length of the CDR3 is 15 residues. Germline lookup yields CDR1 DFQATT and CDR2 SNEGSKA (reference sequence). In nucleotides, the CDR3 is TGCAGTGCTGGTCAGTATGCGGGGGCCTCCTACGAGCAGTACTTC. This sequence encodes CSAGQYAGASYEQYF.